These 27 T cell receptor beta chains came from one sample sequenced in a study of T cells in Graves' hyperthyroidism and ophthalmopathy (dated by TCRdb to the late 2010s). Libraries came from multiplex PCR. The sequencer listed for this sample is Illumina HiSeq 2000. The TCR beta CDR3 regions were amplified from the RNA transcripts. The TCR CDR3 was subjected to a first round of RT-PCR using the HTBI primer set and the Qiagen OneStep RT-PCR kit. The public reads were quality trimmed at Q25 with fastp and then assembled into clones with MiXCR by TCRdb, keeping productive beta chains. All rows with the same CDR3 protein become a single entry with the most common DNA and genes. This sample has 350,000 to 400,000 distinct CDR3 sequences in its table, and around 18% of those were observed once. The ten largest clones add up to 40% to 45% of the sample. The material sequenced was blood. These receptors came from a young man with Graves' ophthalmopathy.

The CDR3 DNA is TGTGCCAGCAGACACCGTGGGGTTGCACTACAGCCCCAGCATTTT. Translation gives CASRHRGVALQPQHF. The chain recombines TRBV6-1 with TRBJ1-5, with D hard to call. The CDR3 length is 15 residues. V was shortened by 6 bases and J by 7 bases, with 19 bases between the two germline ends. Germline loops: CDR1 MNHNS, CDR2 SASEGT.

This clonotype has ten or more counts. This chain joins TRBV7-2 and TRBJ2-7; the match to TRBD2 covers 7 bases. The CDR3 contains 14 residues. V lost 0 bases and J lost 5; bases outside the gene matches: 4. Germline V lookup: CDR1 SGHTA, CDR2 FQGNSA. CDR3 nucleotides: TGTGCCAGCAGCTTAGCGTGGACTAGTGACGAGCAGTACTTC. Its translation: CASSLAWTSDEQYF.

The V call is TRBV10-3, the J call TRBJ2-3, with TRBD2 matching over 13 bases. V shed 3 bases and J 6 bases; nucleotides not matched to a gene: 15. Germline CDR1 and CDR2: ENHRY and SYGVKD. CDR3 length: 19 residues. CDR3 DNA sequence: TGTGCCATCAGTGACCCCCCCCAGACTAGCGGGGGGACCTGGGATACGCAGTATTTT. As protein: CAISDPPQTSGGTWDTQYF.

The chain employs TRBV19 and TRBJ2-7; TRBD2 matches at 13 bases. Trimming cost V 5 bases and J 0 bases; bases outside gene matches: 13. Germline CDR1 is LNHDA and CDR2 is SQIVND (reference sequence). This CDR3 spans 19 amino acids. Here the CDR3 reads CASSARTSGGAASSYEQYF. The CDR3 DNA follows: TGTGCCAGTAGTGCCCGGACTAGCGGGGGTGCGGCCTCCTCCTACGAGCAGTACTTC.

This clonotype has ten or more counts. The rearrangement links TRBV6-1 to TRBJ1-2, with D perhaps matching TRBD1 (5 bases). In germline, CDR1 is MNHNS, CDR2 SASEGT. The V and J ends lost 8 bases and 3 bases respectively, with 10 bases between them. This CDR3 is built from 12 residues. CDR3 nucleotide sequence: TGTGCCAGCGGCGGGGGTTACTATGGCTACACCTTC. Its protein is CASGGGYYGYTF.

The CDR3 bases are TGCAGTGCTAGGTTTTTCCGAAGCTCTGGGGCCAACGTCCTGACTTTC. Its translation: CSARFFRSSGANVLTF. The gene calls are TRBV20-1 and TRBJ2-6; D not resolved. The CDR3 spans 16 residues. V lost 3 bases to trimming and J lost 0 bases, with 12 bases between them. CDR1 and CDR2 from the germline V gene are DFQATT and SNEGSKA (reference sequence).

The J gene is TRBJ1-3, the V gene TRBV5-1; 8 nucleotides line up with TRBD1. The CDR3 has 15 residues. The V gene's germline CDR1 is SGHRS and CDR2 YFSETQ. V trimming: 3 bases; J trimming: 4 bases; junction bases outside the gene matches: 6. The CDR3 DNA reads as TGCGCCAGCAGCTCCGCCGGGACAGGCGGAAACACCATATATTTT. Translation: CASSSAGTGGNTIYF.

This clonotype was found many times. The chain employs TRBV7-9 and TRBJ2-2; no firm D call. V was cut by 1 base and J by 1 base, with 4 bases left in between. CDR3 size: 14 residues. Germline-derived CDR1 and CDR2 are SEHNR and FQNEAQ (reference sequence). The CDR3 coding sequence is TGTGCCAGCAGCTTAGACAGGAACACCGGGGAGCTGTTTTTT. It encodes CASSLDRNTGELFF.

CDR3 DNA: TGCGCCAGCAGTTTAAACGGGTTCTCTCAAGAGACCCAGTACTTC. This sequence encodes CASSLNGFSQETQYF. The rearrangement uses TRBV5-1 and TRBJ2-5; no clear D gene. The CDR3 loop spans 15 amino acids. V lost 5 bases and J 2 bases, leaving 16 bases between the germline ends. Per the germline V gene, CDR1 is SGHRS and CDR2 is YFSETQ. Looking up the rest from reference TRBV5-1 and TRBJ2-5 gives the full variable domain: KAGVTQTPRYLIKTRGQQVTLSCSPISGHRSVSWYQQTPGQGLQFLFEYFSETQRNKGNFPGRFSGRQFSNSRSEMNVSTLELGDSALYLCASSLNGFSQETQYFGPGTRLLVL.

The rearrangement uses TRBV7-9 and TRBJ2-1; possibly TRBD1 for D (6 bases). The CDR3 covers 13 residues. V was trimmed by 7 bases and J by 2 bases, leaving 9 bases between them. CDR1 and CDR2 from the germline V gene are SEHNR and FQNEAQ (reference sequence). CDR3 coding DNA: TGTGCCAGCACCCGGACAGCCTACAATGAGCAGTTCTTC. It yields the protein CASTRTAYNEQFF.

The CDR3 DNA follows: TGTGCCAGCAGCTGGGGGGCGGGGGAGCAGTTCTTC. It yields the protein CASSWGAGEQFF. The chain carries TRBV11-2 and TRBJ2-1; possibly TRBD1 or TRBD2 for D (6 bases each). CDR1 is SGHAT, CDR2 FQNNGV, per germline. The CDR3 is made up of 12 amino acids. V was pared by 4 bases and J by 10 bases, with 11 bases between.

This clonotype has a count of ten or more. This chain links TRBV3-1 with TRBJ2-7; D is undetermined. CDR3 length: 11 amino acids. V lost 2 bases and J lost 5, with 4 bases in between. The germline V gene has CDR1 LGHDT and CDR2 YNNKEL (reference sequence). The CDR3 DNA sequence: TGTGCCAGCAGCCAACTGGACGAGCAGTACTTC. This sequence encodes CASSQLDEQYF.

In DNA, the CDR3 is TGTGCCAGCAACGGAGGAGGGGTCCACGGCGGAGGCTACACCTTC. Translation: CASNGGGVHGGGYTF. This chain joins TRBV2 and TRBJ1-2, with D maybe TRBD1 (5 bases). The CDR3 length is 15 residues. Looked up from germline, CDR1 is SNHLY and CDR2 is FYNNEI. Trimming took off 7 bases at V and 8 bases at J, with 23 bases between the two ends.

On this clonotype: The limits of the CDR3 on the DNA are not certain, so only TCRdb's listed CDR3 is given. The chain combines TRBV3-1 with TRBJ1-2; TRBD1, the D gene given by the table, was not confirmed from the DNA. Per germline, CDR1 LGHDT and CDR2 YNNKEL (reference sequence). Ends included, the CDR3 has 19 residues. The chain's CDR3 is CASSFYICSARDGVYGYTF.

This clonotype was counted only a few times. Relative to the germline gene, one junction end is altered; a read error may explain this. The V and J genes are TRBV6-1 and TRBJ2-7; TRBD2 matches at 8 bases. The CDR3 sequence is 15 residues long. Germline CDR1 MNHNS, CDR2 SASEGT. The DNA for the CDR3 is TGTGCCAGCACTCCCACGGGGGGGATCCCCTACGTGCAGTACTTC. Encoded protein: CASTPTGGIPYVQYF.

The chain employs TRBV5-1 and TRBJ2-1; possible D gene TRBD1, 5 bases. Germline CDR1 is SGHRS and CDR2 is YFSETQ. V gave up 3 bases and J gave up 3 bases, with 10 bases separating them. The CDR3 totals 14 residues. The CDR3 here is CASSWRQSYNEQFF. The CDR3 nucleotides are TGCGCCAGCAGCTGGAGACAGAGCTACAATGAGCAGTTCTTC.

This clonotype showed up many times. The V and J genes are TRBV9 and TRBJ1-1; D is possibly TRBD1 (5 bases). CDR1 SGDLS and CDR2 YYNGEE come from the germline V gene. V lost 0 bases and J lost 5, with 14 bases in between. The CDR3 runs 15 residues. CDR3: CASSVVWGERTEAFF. The CDR3 DNA reads as TGTGCCAGCAGCGTAGTATGGGGCGAGAGGACTGAAGCTTTCTTT. Combining the CDR3 with reference TRBV9 and TRBJ1-1 gives the whole variable domain DSGVTQTPKHLITATGQRVTLRCSPRSGDLSVYWYQQSLDQGLQFLIQYYNGEERAKGNILERFSAQQFPDLHSELNLSSLELGDSALYFCASSVVWGERTEAFFGQGTRLTVV.

There are many counts of this clonotype. The rearrangement joins TRBV7-2 to TRBJ2-3; 9 nucleotides match TRBD1. The CDR3 totals 15 residues. CDR1 SGHTA and CDR2 FQGNSA come from the germline V gene. Trimming removed 2 bases from V and 2 bases from J; junction bases left unmatched: 2. The CDR3 here is CASSLRDRVTDTQYF. Written as DNA, the CDR3 is TGTGCCAGCAGCTTAAGGGACAGGGTCACAGATACGCAGTATTTT.

The CDR3 DNA is TGTGCCACCAGTGATTTGTTTCAGAACGATGAGACCCAGTACTTC. Translation gives CATSDLFQNDETQYF. V is TRBV24-1 and J is TRBJ2-5; D is uncertain. Trimming removed 0 bases from V and 5 bases from J, with 12 bases in between. This CDR3 contains 15 residues. Germline loops: CDR1 KGHDR, CDR2 SFDVKD.

This clonotype was seen many times. The chain is built from TRBV9 and TRBJ1-2, with a tentative D call TRBD1 (6 bases). The ends were cut back, 6 bases at V and 6 bases at J, with 18 bases in the middle. CDR1 and CDR2 (germline): SGDLS, YYNGEE. This CDR3 is built from 14 residues. The CDR3 protein is CASNSMGARNGYTF. Here the CDR3 DNA reads TGTGCCAGCAACTCAATGGGGGCGCGCAATGGCTACACCTTC.

A remark on this clonotype: A junction boundary mismatches the germline segment, possibly from a read error. This chain links TRBV18 with TRBJ1-2; 8 positions agree with TRBD1. Germline CDR1 KGHSH, CDR2 LQKENI. CDR3 size: 16 residues. Written as DNA, the CDR3 is TGTGCCAACTCACCACCAGCGGCAGGGGGCGCTTATGGCTACACCTTC. The encoded protein is CANSPPAAGGAYGYTF.

V gene TRBV27 combines with J gene TRBJ2-3, with 9 bases identical to TRBD2. The CDR3 has 14 residues. The trim removed 8 bases at V and 7 bases at J, leaving 10 bases unmatched. Germline CDR1 reads MNHEY; CDR2 reads SMNVEV (reference sequence). For the CDR3, the DNA is TGTGCCAGCCGGAGGCGGGGGGGCTTATATACGCAGTATTTT. This codes for CASRRRGGLYTQYF.

Many counts were recorded for this clonotype. The chain employs TRBV5-1 and TRBJ1-1, with D perhaps TRBD1 (6 bases). There are 15 residues in the CDR3. V was cut by 6 bases and J by 5 bases, with 20 bases left in between. Per germline, CDR1 SGHRS and CDR2 YFSETQ. CDR3 sequence reads: CASNWAGVGGTEAFF. CDR3 DNA sequence: TGCGCCAGCAACTGGGCAGGGGTGGGGGGGACTGAAGCTTTCTTT.

This clonotype was counted at least ten times. V gene TRBV24-1 combines with J gene TRBJ1-1; D not resolved. Germline CDR1 is KGHDR and CDR2 is SFDVKD. The CDR3 covers 12 residues. Trimming left V 10 bases short and J 8 bases short, with 16 bases between. Written as DNA, the CDR3 is TGTGCCACATCAGACCCCGGGGAGGAAGCTTTCTTT. It yields the protein CATSDPGEEAFF.

At least ten counts were recorded for this clonotype. This chain links TRBV29-1 with TRBJ1-6; 7 nucleotides agree with TRBD1. Germline V lookup: CDR1 SQVTM, CDR2 ANQGSEA. CDR3 length: 13 residues. With V trimmed by 5 bases and J by 7 bases, 5 bases remained unmatched. The CDR3 is CSVKPQGNSPLHF. CDR3 nucleotides: TGCAGCGTTAAACCACAGGGGAATTCACCCCTCCACTTT.

This clonotype was recorded at least ten times. The chain uses TRBV3-1 and TRBJ1-1; no reliable D call. The CDR3 loop spans 13 amino acids. With 1 base removed from V and 1 base from J, the gap between germline ends came to 4 bases. From germline, CDR1 is LGHDT and CDR2 YNNKEL (reference sequence). CDR3 coding DNA: TGTGCCAGCAGCCAAGTGAGGAACACTGAAGCTTTCTTT. Its protein is CASSQVRNTEAFF.

This clonotype has at least ten counts. The chain is built from TRBV20-1 and TRBJ2-7, with 7 bases identical to TRBD1. Trimming at V came to 6 bases and at J to 2 bases, leaving 10 bases not matched to a gene. Germline V lookup: CDR1 DFQATT, CDR2 SNEGSKA (reference sequence). CDR3 length: 14 amino acids. The CDR3 DNA reads as TGCAGTGCGGGTAACCTACAGGGGACCTACGAGCAGTACTTC. It codes for CSAGNLQGTYEQYF.